These 24 T cell receptor beta chains were sequenced from one sample in a study of cytomegalovirus exposure and HLA in healthy donors (dated by TCRdb to the late 2010s). Library creation used the immunoSEQ multiplex PCR assay. The multiplex PCR relied on a mix of 60 forward primers for TCR Vbeta segments and 13 reverse primers for TCR Jbeta segments. The table comes from immuneACCESS by way of TCRdb, which keeps in-frame sequences with V and J called. Part of the clones is missing from these tables; in studies checked, under half for an unresolved V gene and the rest for unknown reasons. The sample records about 140,000 clones, 65% to 80% of which are singletons. 6.5% to 7% of the sample rests with the top ten. Sequencing used PBMCs. Every receptor here comes from a man aged 35-49 years in good health and CMV-seropositive.

This clone was seen a handful of times. The chain is built from TRBV4-1 and TRBJ2-1, with D perhaps TRBD2 (5 bases). This CDR3 comprises 13 residues. Trimming pared 3 bases from V and 8 bases from J, leaving 11 bases between. Germline loops: CDR1 MGHRA, CDR2 YSYEKL. CDR3 sequence reads: CASSHLTRDEQFF. DNA for the CDR3: TGCGCCAGCAGCCATCTCACTAGAGATGAGCAGTTCTTC.

This chain connects TRBV7-6 to TRBJ2-1; D is perhaps TRBD1 (6 bases). The V end lost 6 bases, the J end lost 0 bases, and 15 bases lay between the germline ends. The CDR3 length is 16 residues. The germline CDR1 and CDR2 sequences are SGHVS and FNYEAQ. CDR3 in amino acids: CASRRTEESSYNEQFF. CDR3 bases: TGTGCCAGCAGGCGGACAGAAGAGAGCTCCTACAATGAGCAGTTCTTC.

The genes are TRBV10-2 and TRBJ2-7, with 7 bases identical to TRBD1. Germline values: CDR1 WSHSY, CDR2 SAAADI. The CDR3 length is 19 residues. V lost 6 bases to trimming and J lost 5 bases; unmatched junction nucleotides: 25. The chain's CDR3 is CASRPHRGRALRELDEQYF. Here the CDR3 DNA reads TGCGCCAGCAGACCTCACAGGGGCCGAGCTTTGCGAGAGTTGGACGAGCAGTACTTC.

The V call is TRBV28, the J call TRBJ2-2, with D possibly TRBD2 on 5 matching bases. V was pared by 8 bases and J by 6 bases, with 22 bases between. The germline gives CDR1 MDHEN, CDR2 SYDVKM. CDR3 size: 16 residues. The chain's CDR3 is CASGQLGVPFSGELFF. The CDR3 bases are TGTGCCAGCGGCCAACTAGGCGTACCATTCTCCGGGGAGCTGTTTTTT.

The chain links TRBV30 to TRBJ2-2; 8 bases fit TRBD2. The CDR3 is 17 residues long. CDR1 is GTSNPN and CDR2 is SVGIG in the germline V gene (reference sequence). V shed 1 base and J 0 bases; nucleotides not matched to a gene: 7. The CDR3 loop reads CAWSGGGRPPNTGELFF. The CDR3 DNA reads as TGTGCCTGGAGTGGGGGCGGGAGGCCTCCGAACACCGGGGAGCTGTTTTTT.

The J gene is TRBJ2-1, the V gene TRBV4-1; 8 bases line up with TRBD2. Germline loops: CDR1 MGHRA, CDR2 YSYEKL. V was pared by 0 bases and J by 5 bases, with 6 bases of the junction left unmatched. The CDR3 runs 16 residues. CDR3 protein: CASSQDRAGAHNEQFF. CDR3 in DNA: TGCGCCAGCAGCCAAGATCGAGCGGGAGCCCACAATGAGCAGTTCTTC.

This clone has a handful of counts. V usage is TRBV6-5 and J usage is TRBJ2-7, with 11 bases lining up with TRBD2. CDR1 and CDR2 from the germline V gene are MNHEY and SVGAGI. V lost 6 bases and J lost 3; bases outside the gene matches: 7. The CDR3 totals 15 residues. CDR3 loop: CASRATSGVLYEQYF. Here the CDR3 DNA reads TGTGCCAGCAGAGCGACTAGCGGGGTCCTCTACGAGCAGTACTTC.

This clone was recorded once. The chain joins TRBV6-1 to TRBJ2-1; 12 bases match TRBD2. The junction had 4 bases not matched to a gene; V was cut back by 6 bases and J by 4 bases. Germline values: CDR1 MNHNS, CDR2 SASEGT. The CDR3 is 15 residues long. CDR3 DNA sequence: TGTGCCAGCAGATTGGGACTAGCGGGTTACAATGAGCAGTTCTTC. The encoded protein is CASRLGLAGYNEQFF.

The chain uses TRBV11-2 and TRBJ1-5, with no clear D. This CDR3 has 13 amino acids. Trimming cost V 1 base and J 7 bases, with 8 bases left between them. Germline V gene data show CDR1 as SGHAT and CDR2 as FQNNGV. The CDR3 is CASSLGTGQPQHF. As DNA, the CDR3 is TGTGCCAGCAGCTTAGGTACGGGACAGCCCCAGCATTTT. The whole variable domain, filled in from reference TRBV11-2 and TRBJ1-5, reads EAGVAQSPRYKIIEKRQSVAFWCNPISGHATLYWYQQILGQGPKLLIQFQNNGVVDDSQLPKDRFSAERLKGVDSTLKIQPAKLEDSAVYLCASSLGTGQPQHFGDGTRLSIL.

The chain combines TRBV30 with TRBJ2-3, with 11 nucleotides matching TRBD2. V gave up 2 bases and J gave up 2 bases; unmatched junction bases: 3. Per germline, CDR1 GTSNPN and CDR2 SVGIG (reference sequence). The CDR3 spans 15 residues. CDR3 DNA sequence: TGTGCCTGGAGTCCGGGACTAGCGGACACAGATACGCAGTATTTT. It is translated as CAWSPGLADTDTQYF.

This clone was detected only once. The rearrangement links TRBV19 to TRBJ1-5; no definite D call. This CDR3 is built from 15 residues. CDR1 and CDR2 from the germline V gene are LNHDA and SQIVND (reference sequence). V was pared by 5 bases and J by 5 bases, with 16 bases between. In DNA, the CDR3 is TGTGCCAGTAGTCTTATCCGATTGGCGGATCAGCCCCAGCATTTT. As protein: CASSLIRLADQPQHF.

The chain uses TRBV7-8 and TRBJ2-3, with 11 bases identical to TRBD2. The germline gives CDR1 SGHVS, CDR2 FQNEAQ. V shed 10 bases, J shed 5 bases, and the junction held 8 bases outside the gene matches. This CDR3 has 14 amino acids. The chain's CDR3 is CATLSGRGRDTQYF. In DNA form, the CDR3 reads TGTGCCACCCTTAGCGGGAGGGGACGAGATACGCAGTATTTT.

The V and J genes are TRBV5-8 and TRBJ2-3; 12 bases line up with TRBD2. Trimming cost V 1 base and J 5 bases; bases outside gene matches: 8. Germline V CDR1 and CDR2: SGHTS, YDEGEE. This CDR3 region has 17 residues. CDR3 nucleotides: TGTGCCAGCAGCTTGAGGCTGACTAGCGGGAGTGGAGATACGCAGTATTTT. Its translation is CASSLRLTSGSGDTQYF.

This clone was counted only a few times. The chain couples TRBV6-1 to TRBJ1-4; no reliable D call. The CDR3 is 13 residues long. Germline lookup yields CDR1 MNHNS and CDR2 SASEGT. V lost 7 bases and J lost 6, with 12 bases in between. The CDR3 spells CASMAQEDEKLFF. DNA for the CDR3: TGTGCCAGCATGGCCCAGGAGGATGAAAAACTGTTTTTT.

The chain employs TRBV29-1 and TRBJ2-7; 9 nucleotides match TRBD1. V shed 4 bases, J shed 4 bases, and the junction held 5 bases outside the gene matches. The CDR3 is made up of 13 amino acids. Germline lookup yields CDR1 SQVTM and CDR2 ANQGSEA. The CDR3 here is CSVAYGQGYEQYF. Here the CDR3 DNA reads TGCAGCGTTGCATACGGACAGGGGTACGAGCAGTACTTC.

This clone was picked up one time. This sequence joins TRBV7-9 and TRBJ2-7; 8 bases are a match to TRBD2. The V gene end was trimmed by 1 base and the J gene end by 3 bases; junction bases not matched to a gene: 5. The CDR3 runs 15 residues. Per the germline V gene, CDR1 is SEHNR and CDR2 is FQNEAQ (reference sequence). CDR3 sequence reads: CASSLGAGDLYEQYF. The CDR3 DNA reads TGTGCCAGCAGCTTAGGAGCGGGGGATCTCTACGAGCAGTACTTC.

The rearrangement links TRBV7-2 to TRBJ1-5; the D is unclear. Germline CDR1 is SGHTA and CDR2 is FQGNSA. Deletions cut 4 bases from V and 7 bases from J, with 20 bases between. The CDR3 extends over 16 amino acids. The CDR3 nucleotides are TGTGCCAGCAGCTCCCACTCACGAGGGTCGGGACAGCCCCAGCATTTT. Translated: CASSSHSRGSGQPQHF.

The rearrangement joins TRBV7-9 to TRBJ2-7; D gene uncertain. With 5 bases removed from V and 5 bases from J, the gap between germline ends came to 13 bases. Per the germline V gene, CDR1 is SEHNR and CDR2 is FQNEAQ (reference sequence). This CDR3 spans 13 amino acids. CDR3 bases: TGTGCCAGCAGCCACCCCCGGAGAAACGAGCAGTACTTC. Translating it yields CASSHPRRNEQYF.

This clone was detected a few times. The chain is built from TRBV19 and TRBJ2-1, with 8 positions matching TRBD2. The CDR3 spans 16 residues. With 5 bases clipped from V and 5 bases from J, the junction kept 11 bases outside the gene matches. In germline, CDR1 is LNHDA, CDR2 SQIVND (reference sequence). CDR3 amino acids: CASSPRGSGVNNEQFF. As DNA, the CDR3 is TGTGCCAGTAGTCCCCGGGGTAGCGGGGTCAACAATGAGCAGTTCTTC.

A remark on this clone: This specimen includes other DNA sequences encoding the same CDR3. This rearrangement joins TRBV6-5 to TRBJ1-6, with a tentative D call TRBD1 (5 bases). This CDR3 has 14 residues. The V end was cut by 4 bases, the J end by 8 bases, with 12 bases between. Germline V CDR1 and CDR2: MNHEY, SVGAGI. The CDR3 loop reads CASSSGTGYSPLHF. DNA of the CDR3: TGTGCCAGCAGTTCAGGGACTGGATATTCACCCCTCCACTTT.

The gene calls are TRBV29-1 and TRBJ1-1, with D possibly TRBD1 on 6 matching bases. The V end lost 2 bases, the J end lost 1 base, and 11 bases lay between the germline ends. Per the germline V gene, CDR1 is SQVTM and CDR2 is ANQGSEA. There are 14 residues in the CDR3. CDR3 coding DNA: TGCAGCGTTGAAATACAGGGATCGAACACTGAAGCTTTCTTT. Protein product: CSVEIQGSNTEAFF.

The V gene is TRBV29-1, the J gene TRBJ2-3; TRBD1 matches 8 bases. The CDR3 is made up of 15 amino acids. Germline V lookup: CDR1 SQVTM, CDR2 ANQGSEA. V lost 3 bases to trimming and J lost 11 bases; unmatched junction nucleotides: 16. The CDR3 nucleotides read TGCAGCGTTGATGGGACAGGCCCCAAGGGAGTTAAGCAGTATTTT. Protein: CSVDGTGPKGVKQYF.

The rearrangement links TRBV18 to TRBJ1-2, with D perhaps TRBD1 (6 bases). The CDR3 runs 17 residues. CDR1 KGHSH and CDR2 LQKENI come from the germline V gene. V was pared by 3 bases and J by 0 bases, with 17 bases between. The CDR3 bases are TGTGCCAGCTCACCTATAGAGACAGGCCTTACTAACTATGGCTACACCTTC. It is translated as CASSPIETGLTNYGYTF.

Details on this clone: The germline gene is not matched at one end of the junction; a read error may be the cause. This specimen includes other DNA sequences encoding the same CDR3. This chain uses TRBV19 with TRBJ1-1; 9 nucleotides line up with TRBD1. The CDR3 runs to 16 residues. CDR1 is LNHDA and CDR2 is SQIVND in the germline V gene (reference sequence). The CDR3 DNA reads as TGTGCCAGTAGTCCCAATACAGGGGGCCGAGACACTGAGGCTTTCTTT. Its translation is CASSPNTGGRDTEAFF.